This T cell receptor beta chain was found in a study of shared clonotypes between healthy human individuals. Study-level background: The study drew on two women and three men aged 18 to 49 as donors.

The germline V and J ends were trimmed by 1 base and 3 bases, with 7 bases remaining between them. The CDR3 spans 13 residues. Germline-derived CDR1 and CDR2 are GTSNPN and SVGIG (reference sequence). The study, taken as a whole, reports: Although depth was large, rarefaction showed that sequencing of the sorted subsets was incomplete. Non-shared clonotypes had lower generation probabilities than those shared by all four donors. Tissue TCR repertoires likely differ from these blood-only repertoires.

Note on this clone: The antigen is unknown.

Repertoires were generated with immunoSEQ multiplex PCR, while TCRdb's copy carries only in-frame clones and drops some. The table lists about 1 million clones, more than 65% of them singletons. The origin of this receptor is a man younger than 30 in good health. This chain connects TRBV30 to TRBJ1-5; a possible D gene is TRBD1 (5 bases). The sequenced sample was memory CD4+ T cells sorted from blood. As for subset: CD45RA-negative fraction. CDR3 nucleotide sequence: TGTGCCTGGAGTGGACAGTACAATCAGCCCCAGCATTTT. Protein sequence: CAWSGQYNQPQHF.